The 15 T cell receptor beta chains in this list originate from one sample, sequenced in a study of cytomegalovirus exposure and HLA in healthy donors. The PCR made use of 60 Vbeta and 13 Jbeta primers. Profiling relied on immunoSEQ multiplex PCR, and the TCRdb table lists in-frame clones only, not all of them. Of about 95,000 clones listed, about 77% were seen once; the top ten hold 4.5% to 5%. Sequenced: PBMCs. These receptors all come from a woman aged 40 to 50 in good health and CMV-seronegative.

This clone was detected only once. CDR3 sequence: CASSYTGQGNTEAFF. The CDR3 nucleotides read TGTGCCAGCAGTTACACGGGACAGGGGAACACTGAAGCTTTCTTT. The J gene is TRBJ1-1, the V gene TRBV6-5; 9 bases align to TRBD1. The CDR3 covers 15 residues. V shed 2 bases, J shed 1 base, and the junction held 2 bases outside the gene matches. Per germline, CDR1 MNHEY and CDR2 SVGAGI.

The chain uses TRBV2 and TRBJ1-1; weak D call: TRBD1 (5 bases). The CDR3 is made up of 15 amino acids. V shed 4 bases and J shed 6 bases, with 18 bases lying between them. Germline values: CDR1 SNHLY, CDR2 FYNNEI. The CDR3 coding sequence is TGTGCCAGCAGTGTCGCTTCGGGGGTCGACGCTGAAGCTTTCTTT. It specifies CASSVASGVDAEAFF.

This clone was counted a few times. The gene calls are TRBV19 and TRBJ2-5; D may be TRBD1 (5 bases). Per the germline V gene, CDR1 is LNHDA and CDR2 is SQIVND (reference sequence). Trimming removed 1 base from V and 1 base from J, with 10 bases in between. This CDR3 is built from 15 residues. Here the CDR3 DNA reads TGTGCCAGTAGTATAGGTGGACATGTCCAAGAGACCCAGTACTTC. Its protein product is CASSIGGHVQETQYF.

This rearrangement joins TRBV9 to TRBJ2-3; weak D call: TRBD1 (6 bases). Germline V gene data show CDR1 as SGDLS and CDR2 as YYNGEE. This CDR3 spans 15 amino acids. The V end lost 4 bases, the J end lost 5 bases, and 17 bases lay between the germline ends. In DNA form, the CDR3 reads TGTGCCAGCAGCCAATATGGAGGACAGCAAGATACGCAGTATTTT. Its translation: CASSQYGGQQDTQYF.

The rearrangement links TRBV6-4 to TRBJ2-7; 9 bases are a match to TRBD2. V trimming: 4 bases; J trimming: 6 bases; junction bases outside the gene matches: 7. The CDR3 contains 14 residues. The V gene's germline CDR1 is MRHNA and CDR2 SNTAGT. CDR3 protein: CASSAGLAPGEQYF. CDR3 nucleotide sequence: TGTGCCAGCAGTGCGGGACTAGCCCCGGGCGAGCAGTACTTC.

V gene TRBV20-1 combines with J gene TRBJ1-2; D not resolved. Per the germline V gene, CDR1 is DFQATT and CDR2 is SNEGSKA (reference sequence). The CDR3 spans 11 residues. V was trimmed by 0 bases and J by 7 bases, leaving 6 bases between them. Written as DNA, the CDR3 is TGCAGTGCTAGAGACGTGTCTGGCTACACCTTC. Protein product: CSARDVSGYTF.

The chain combines TRBV11-2 with TRBJ1-1; 7 bases fit TRBD1. In germline, CDR1 is SGHAT, CDR2 FQNNGV. V was pared by 10 bases and J by 0 bases, with 8 bases of the junction left unmatched. The CDR3 consists of 14 residues. DNA for the CDR3: TGTGCCACCGGCCAGGGGGACATGAACACTGAAGCTTTCTTT. It translates to CATGQGDMNTEAFF.

V usage is TRBV4-3 and J usage is TRBJ2-2; possible D gene TRBD2, 6 bases. Germline V gene sequence: CDR1 LGHNA, CDR2 YSLEER. The CDR3 runs to 16 residues. The V and J ends lost 0 bases and 7 bases respectively, with 15 bases between them. The CDR3 reads CASSQEVSGSIGELFF. Here the CDR3 DNA reads TGCGCCAGCAGCCAAGAAGTTTCCGGGAGCATCGGGGAGCTGTTTTTT.

This clone was counted once. The V call is TRBV19, the J call TRBJ1-6, with a possible D match to TRBD1 (5 bases). The V gene lost 3 bases and the J gene lost 7 bases, with 13 bases spanning the gap. The CDR3 has 15 amino acids. Germline lookup yields CDR1 LNHDA and CDR2 SQIVND (reference sequence). Here the CDR3 reads CASSISRQQNSPLHF. The CDR3 nucleotides read TGTGCCAGTAGTATCTCCAGACAGCAAAATTCACCCCTCCACTTT.

The chain combines TRBV29-1 with TRBJ2-1; 8 nucleotides align to TRBD2. CDR1 is SQVTM, CDR2 ANQGSEA, per germline. Trimming removed 5 bases from V and 3 bases from J; junction bases left unmatched: 9. The CDR3 has 15 residues. The CDR3 DNA sequence: TGCAGCGTTCCATTTAGCGGGGTGGTCTACAATGAGCAGTTCTTC. Residues: CSVPFSGVVYNEQFF.

This rearrangement joins TRBV7-9 to TRBJ1-1; D gene unclear. Trimming pared 2 bases from V and 2 bases from J, leaving 9 bases between. From germline, CDR1 is SEHNR and CDR2 FQNEAQ (reference sequence). CDR3 size: 14 residues. The CDR3 DNA reads as TGTGCCAGCAGCTTACAGGCGGGAAACACTGAAGCTTTCTTT. Protein product: CASSLQAGNTEAFF.

The chain's CDR3 is CASSQSSGGPSTDTQYF. The CDR3 nucleotides are TGCGCCAGCAGCCAGAGTTCGGGGGGGCCTAGCACAGATACGCAGTATTTT. The J gene is TRBJ2-3, the V gene TRBV4-1, with 8 bases that match TRBD2. The V gene end was trimmed by 3 bases and the J gene end by 0 bases; junction bases not matched to a gene: 8. CDR1 MGHRA and CDR2 YSYEKL come from the germline V gene. The CDR3 loop spans 17 amino acids.

V is TRBV6-1 and J is TRBJ1-2; D is unresolved. The CDR3 is made up of 12 amino acids. Looked up from germline, CDR1 is MNHNS and CDR2 is SASEGT. V dropped 6 bases and J dropped 8 bases, with 13 bases sitting between them. CDR3 nucleotide sequence: TGTGCCAGCAGGAGGGATGGCGGAGGCTACACCTTC. Residues: CASRRDGGGYTF.

The chain has TRBV7-8 and TRBJ1-2; D is perhaps TRBD1 (6 bases). CDR1 and CDR2 (germline): SGHVS, FQNEAQ. This CDR3 is built from 16 residues. The V and J ends lost 3 bases and 4 bases respectively, with 18 bases between them. The CDR3 nucleotides are TGTGCCAGCAGCTTCGATCCTCAACAGGGTGGCTATGGCTACACCTTC. This encodes CASSFDPQQGGYGYTF.

The genes are TRBV29-1 and TRBJ2-5, with D unclear. Germline CDR1 and CDR2: SQVTM and ANQGSEA. V lost 7 bases and J 2 bases, leaving 14 bases between the germline ends. There are 13 residues in the CDR3. The CDR3 nucleotides read TGCAGCGCCGCTGGGCCGTCTCAAGAGACCCAGTACTTC. It codes for CSAAGPSQETQYF.